This section outlines one TCR beta chain sequence together with its context. The PCR used 60 V beta and 13 J beta primers. This table comes from immunoSEQ multiplex PCR, and its TCRdb copy is limited to in-frame clones, with some not included. The repertoire holds about 94,000 clones, with about 85% as singletons. The CDR3 extends over 11 amino acids. Germline CDR1 and CDR2: ENHRY and SYGVKD. The V end was cut by 11 bases, the J end by 4 bases, with 12 bases between. The entry originates in a study of glioma-infiltrating T cells after dendritic cell vaccination. Study in general: Patients had newly diagnosed or recurrent glioblastoma and received dendritic cell vaccines.

Time point described: after dendritic cell vaccination, including at tumor progression/relapse. Patients had residual fresh-frozen tumor tissue and more than two years of survival data. This sequence joins TRBV10-3 and TRBJ2-7, with D tentatively TRBD1 (6 bases). The input for sequencing was blood, taken after dendritic cell vaccination. This sequence was found in a human donor with glioblastoma. CDR3 in DNA: TGTGCCTCCAGGACAGCGTACGAGCAGTACTTC. Translating gives CASRTAYEQYF.